The source of this T cell receptor beta chain is a study of T cells in Graves' hyperthyroidism and ophthalmopathy. Study background: Before any treatment, at initial diagnosis, peripheral blood was collected.

Researchers amplified the TCR beta CDR3 regions from RNA transcripts. In the first-round RT-PCR of the TCR CDR3, the HTBI primer set was used. TCRdb analysed the multiplex PCR reads with MiXCR anew, one entry per CDR3 protein. This table has hundreds of thousands of distinct CDR3 sequences, more than 11% appearing once. The CDR3 loop spans 14 amino acids. CDR1 is SNHLY, CDR2 FYNNEI, per germline. V was pared by 5 bases and J by 7 bases, with 7 bases of the junction left unmatched. This clonotype was recorded many times. The sample consisted of blood. The V and J genes are TRBV2 and TRBJ2-5; 10 positions agree with TRBD2. The TCR comes from a woman aged 30 to 39 with Graves' hyperthyroidism. Written as DNA, the CDR3 is TGTGCCAGCAGTAACGTCCTAGCGGGAGTGACCCAGTACTTC. This encodes CASSNVLAGVTQYF.